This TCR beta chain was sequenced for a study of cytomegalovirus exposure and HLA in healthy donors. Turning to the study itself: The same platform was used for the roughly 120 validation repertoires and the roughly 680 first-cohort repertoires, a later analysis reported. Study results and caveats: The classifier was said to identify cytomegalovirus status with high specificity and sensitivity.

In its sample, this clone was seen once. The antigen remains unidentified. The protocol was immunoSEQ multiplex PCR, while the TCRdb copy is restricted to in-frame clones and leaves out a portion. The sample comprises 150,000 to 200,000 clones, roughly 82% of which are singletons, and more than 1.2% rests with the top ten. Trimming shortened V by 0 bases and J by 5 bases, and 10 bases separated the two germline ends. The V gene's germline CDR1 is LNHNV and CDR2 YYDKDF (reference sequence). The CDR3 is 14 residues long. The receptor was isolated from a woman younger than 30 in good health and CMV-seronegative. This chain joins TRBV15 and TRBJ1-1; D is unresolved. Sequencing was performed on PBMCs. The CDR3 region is CATSRDPRATEAFF. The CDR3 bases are TGTGCCACCAGCAGAGATCCGAGGGCTACTGAAGCTTTCTTT.